A single sample gave rise to the 2 T cell receptor beta chains below, sequenced in a study of CXCR3-negative and CXCR3-positive naive CD8 T cells. The method, 5' RACE with UMI labels, was used to prepare the TRB cDNA libraries. No DNA is given; TCRdb re-called the 5' RACE reads and lists each CDR3 protein once. The repertoire shows under 70,000 distinct CDR3 sequences; the top ten hold roughly 19%. Sequencing was performed on memory CD8+ T cells from blood. Every receptor here comes from a human donor in good health. Some clones in this sample may be carry-over from other donors' samples.

The chain employs TRBV20-1 and TRBJ2-3; the TCRdb call, TRBD2, lacks DNA for checking. Germline V gene lookup returns CDR1 DFQATT and CDR2 SNEGSKA (reference sequence). This CDR3 region has 16 residues. CDR3 protein: CSASFLERESTDTQYF.

The chain has TRBV7-2 and TRBJ2-3; TCRdb proposes TRBD2, but this gene call is untestable without DNA. Looked up from germline, CDR1 is SGHTA and CDR2 is FQGNSA. CDR3 length: 19 residues. This CDR3 is CASSLLLLAGGRGPDTQYF.